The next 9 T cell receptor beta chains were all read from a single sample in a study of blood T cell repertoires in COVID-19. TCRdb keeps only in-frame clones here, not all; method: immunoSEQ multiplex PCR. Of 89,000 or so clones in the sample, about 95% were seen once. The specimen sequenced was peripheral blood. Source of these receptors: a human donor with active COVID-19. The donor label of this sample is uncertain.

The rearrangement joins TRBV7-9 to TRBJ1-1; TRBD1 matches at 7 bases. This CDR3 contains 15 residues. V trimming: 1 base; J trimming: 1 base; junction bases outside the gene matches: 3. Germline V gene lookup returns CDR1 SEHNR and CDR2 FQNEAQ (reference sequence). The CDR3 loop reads CASSLGGTANTEAFF. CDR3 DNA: TGTGCCAGCAGCTTAGGGGGGACAGCGAACACTGAAGCTTTCTTT.

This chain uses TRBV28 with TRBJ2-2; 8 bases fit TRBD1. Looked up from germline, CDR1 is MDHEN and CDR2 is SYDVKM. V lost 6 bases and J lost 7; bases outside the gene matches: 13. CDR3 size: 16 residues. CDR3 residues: CASSRPGQGGRGELFF. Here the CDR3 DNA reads TGTGCCAGCAGCAGACCTGGACAGGGTGGCCGCGGGGAGCTGTTTTTT.

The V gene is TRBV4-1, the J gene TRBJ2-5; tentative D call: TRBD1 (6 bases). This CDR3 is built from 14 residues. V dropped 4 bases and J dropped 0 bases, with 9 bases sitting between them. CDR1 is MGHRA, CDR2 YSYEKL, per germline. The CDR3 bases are TGCGCCAGCAGCCCACGGGACAACCAAGAGACCCAGTACTTC. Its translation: CASSPRDNQETQYF.

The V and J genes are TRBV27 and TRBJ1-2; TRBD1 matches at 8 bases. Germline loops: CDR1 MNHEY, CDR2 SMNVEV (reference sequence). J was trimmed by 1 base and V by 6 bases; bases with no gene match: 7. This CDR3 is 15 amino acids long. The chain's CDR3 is CASSSGGQGNYGYTF. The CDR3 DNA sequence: TGTGCCAGCAGCTCCGGTGGACAGGGTAACTATGGCTACACCTTC.

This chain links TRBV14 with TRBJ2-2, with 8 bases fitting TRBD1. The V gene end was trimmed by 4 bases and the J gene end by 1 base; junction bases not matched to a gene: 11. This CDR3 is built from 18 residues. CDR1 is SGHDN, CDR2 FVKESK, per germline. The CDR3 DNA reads TGTGCCAGCAGCCCGCCTTTAACAGGGGGAAAGAACACCGGGGAGCTGTTTTTT. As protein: CASSPPLTGGKNTGELFF.

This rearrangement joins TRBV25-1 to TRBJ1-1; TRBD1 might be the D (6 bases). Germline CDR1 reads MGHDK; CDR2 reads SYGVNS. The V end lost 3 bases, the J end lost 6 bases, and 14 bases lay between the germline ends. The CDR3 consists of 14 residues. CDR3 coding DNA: TGTGCCAGCAGTGAGCCAGGGGCGGTGGCTGAAGCTTTCTTT. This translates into CASSEPGAVAEAFF.

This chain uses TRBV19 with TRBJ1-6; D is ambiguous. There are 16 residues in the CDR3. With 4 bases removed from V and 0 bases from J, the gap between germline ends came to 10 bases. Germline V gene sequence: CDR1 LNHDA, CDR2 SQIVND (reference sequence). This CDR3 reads CASSSLRSSYNSPLHF. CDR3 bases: TGTGCCAGTAGTAGTTTAAGGAGCTCCTATAATTCACCCCTCCACTTT.

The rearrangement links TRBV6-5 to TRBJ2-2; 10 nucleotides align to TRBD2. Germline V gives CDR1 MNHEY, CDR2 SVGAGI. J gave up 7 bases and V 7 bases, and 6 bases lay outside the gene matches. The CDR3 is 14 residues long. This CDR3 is CASTSGSRNGELFF. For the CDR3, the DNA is TGTGCCAGCACTAGCGGGAGTAGGAACGGGGAGCTGTTTTTT.

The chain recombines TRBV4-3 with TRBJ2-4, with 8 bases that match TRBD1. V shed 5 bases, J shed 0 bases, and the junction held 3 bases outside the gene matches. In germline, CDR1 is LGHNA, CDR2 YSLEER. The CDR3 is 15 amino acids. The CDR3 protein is CASSATGGAKNIQYF. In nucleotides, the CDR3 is TGCGCCAGCAGCGCCACAGGGGGAGCCAAAAACATTCAGTACTTC.